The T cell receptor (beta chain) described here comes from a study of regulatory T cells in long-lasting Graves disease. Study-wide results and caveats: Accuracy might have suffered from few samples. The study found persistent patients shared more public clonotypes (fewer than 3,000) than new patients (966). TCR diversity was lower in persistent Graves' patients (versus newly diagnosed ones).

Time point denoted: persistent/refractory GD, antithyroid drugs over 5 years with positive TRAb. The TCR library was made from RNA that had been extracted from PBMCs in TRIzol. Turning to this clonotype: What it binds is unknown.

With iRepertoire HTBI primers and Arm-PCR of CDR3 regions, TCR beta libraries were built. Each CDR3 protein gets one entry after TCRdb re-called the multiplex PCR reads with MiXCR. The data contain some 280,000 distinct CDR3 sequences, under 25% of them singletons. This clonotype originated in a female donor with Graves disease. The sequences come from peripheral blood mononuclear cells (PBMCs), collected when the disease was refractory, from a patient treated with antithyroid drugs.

The CDR3 protein is CASRSPRGPYGYTF. Written as DNA, the CDR3 is TGTGCCAGCAGGTCCCCGCGGGGGCCCTATGGCTACACCTTC. The J gene is TRBJ1-2, the V gene TRBV7-2; tentative D call: TRBD1 (6 bases). Trimming stripped 6 bases from V and 4 bases from J, with 15 bases between. CDR3 length equals 14 residues. CDR1 and CDR2 from the germline V gene are SGHTA and FQGNSA.